The next 10 T cell receptor beta chains were all read from a single sample in a study of T-cell reconstitution after alpha-beta-depleted transplantation in children. Unique molecular identifiers were incorporated when the TCRbeta library was constructed. TCRdb reprocessed the PCR reads via MiXCR and lists one record per CDR3 protein. The sample records about 98,000 distinct CDR3 sequences, around 22% being singletons. The sequences come from PBMCs, collected before TCRalphabeta/CD19-depleted stem cell transplant. These receptors were taken from a boy aged 2 to 9 with acute lymphoblastic leukemia, due to receive a stem cell transplant.

This clonotype was counted between two and nine times. The rearrangement uses TRBV7-9 and TRBJ2-2; no clear D. Trimming cost V 5 bases and J 7 bases, with 8 bases left between them. Germline V lookup: CDR1 SEHNR, CDR2 FQNEAQ (reference sequence). This CDR3 spans 12 amino acids. CDR3 sequence reads: CASSPDGGELFF. CDR3 in DNA: TGTGCCAGCAGCCCCGATGGCGGGGAGCTGTTTTTT.

This chain links TRBV10-3 with TRBJ2-1, with 7 bases that match TRBD2. Looked up from germline, CDR1 is ENHRY and CDR2 is SYGVKD. V lost 3 bases and J lost 1; bases outside the gene matches: 3. The CDR3 covers 15 residues. CDR3 protein: CAISESGGSYNEQFF. CDR3 bases: TGTGCCATCAGTGAATCGGGGGGATCCTACAATGAGCAGTTCTTC.

The chain combines TRBV5-1 with TRBJ2-2; D not resolved. The germline V gene has CDR1 SGHRS and CDR2 YFSETQ. CDR3 length: 13 residues. V was cut by 4 bases and J by 7 bases, with 11 bases left in between. CDR3 amino acids: CASSHPAGGELFF. CDR3 nucleotides: TGCGCCAGCAGCCACCCCGCTGGCGGGGAGCTGTTTTTT.

This clonotype showed up just a few times. The chain employs TRBV6-5 and TRBJ2-2; D perhaps matches TRBD1 (5 bases). Germline CDR1 is MNHEY and CDR2 is SVGAGI. The CDR3 is made up of 15 amino acids. V was trimmed by 6 bases and J by 2 bases, leaving 13 bases between them. In DNA form, the CDR3 reads TGTGCCAGCAGCTTCGGACACGTTAACACCGGGGAGCTGTTTTTT. This sequence encodes CASSFGHVNTGELFF.

V is TRBV3-1 and J is TRBJ2-2, with 8 bases fitting TRBD2. Germline CDR1 LGHDT, CDR2 YNNKEL (reference sequence). The CDR3 has 17 amino acids. V shed 5 bases, J shed 6 bases, and the junction held 14 bases outside the gene matches. This chain's CDR3 is CASSSVAGTSYSGELFF. CDR3 bases: TGTGCCAGCAGCTCAGTGGCCGGGACTAGTTACTCCGGGGAGCTGTTTTTT.

This clonotype was recorded a few times. The rearrangement joins TRBV28 to TRBJ1-1, with 8 bases aligning to TRBD1. Germline V CDR1 and CDR2: MDHEN, SYDVKM. This CDR3 contains 13 residues. The trim removed 2 bases at V and 6 bases at J, leaving 2 bases unmatched. The CDR3 nucleotides read TGTGCCAGCAGTTTAACAGGGGGGGCTGAAGCTTTCTTT. It yields the protein CASSLTGGAEAFF.

This clonotype has a handful of counts. This chain joins TRBV4-3 and TRBJ2-7, with 7 bases that match TRBD1. Per germline, CDR1 LGHNA and CDR2 YSLEER. V gave up 0 bases and J gave up 0 bases; unmatched junction bases: 5. This CDR3 has 16 amino acids. In DNA, the CDR3 is TGCGCCAGCAGCCAAGATACGGGACAGTACTCCTACGAGCAGTACTTC. Amino acid sequence: CASSQDTGQYSYEQYF.

V gene TRBV5-1 combines with J gene TRBJ1-1; a weak D match, TRBD1 (5 bases). V dropped 4 bases and J dropped 3 bases, with 13 bases sitting between them. Germline V lookup: CDR1 SGHRS, CDR2 YFSETQ. The CDR3 is made up of 14 amino acids. The CDR3 region is CASSPDTGDTEAFF. The DNA for the CDR3 is TGCGCCAGCAGCCCGGACACGGGGGACACTGAAGCTTTCTTT.

The sample holds a few counts of this clonotype. The chain carries TRBV5-8 and TRBJ2-1; the D gene is possibly TRBD1 (7 bases). V was clipped by 6 bases and J by 8 bases, with 21 bases between them. CDR1 and CDR2 from the germline V gene are SGHTS and YDEGEE. CDR3 size: 15 residues. The CDR3 DNA is TGTGCCAGCAACTCCGGTCACAGGGGAGGCGATGAGCAGTTCTTC. Protein: CASNSGHRGGDEQFF.

A few counts support this clonotype. CDR3 amino acids: CASSPSRYGGVVAFF. The CDR3 DNA is TGTGCCAGCAGCCCCTCAAGGTACGGGGGCGTGGTCGCTTTCTTT. V and J are TRBV7-8 and TRBJ1-1, with D maybe TRBD1 (6 bases). V lost 5 bases, J lost 11 bases, and 24 bases lay in between. Germline V gene sequence: CDR1 SGHVS, CDR2 FQNEAQ. The CDR3 totals 15 residues.